What follows are 13 T cell receptor beta chains derived from one specimen sequenced in a study of cytomegalovirus exposure and HLA in healthy donors. In the PCR, 60 Vbeta and 13 Jbeta primers were used. Sequenced by immunoSEQ multiplex PCR; TCRdb stores in-frame clones only, minus some. This sample carries about 130,000 clones, about four fifths of them seen once, and the ten largest clones take roughly an eighth. The sequencing input was PBMCs. These receptors all come from a woman aged 60-75 years in good health and CMV-seropositive.

The chain recombines TRBV5-6 with TRBJ1-6; 8 bases line up with TRBD1. CDR3 length: 14 residues. Per the germline V gene, CDR1 is SGHDT and CDR2 is YYEEEE. J gave up 8 bases and V 4 bases, and 5 bases lay outside the gene matches. In DNA form, the CDR3 reads TGTGCCAGCAGCCCCCGGACAGGGCATTCACCCCTCCACTTT. It codes for CASSPRTGHSPLHF.

A note on this clone: At one end the junction does not follow the germline gene, possibly because of a read error. Other DNA sequences in the sample encode the same CDR3. This sequence joins TRBV7-2 and TRBJ2-7; TRBD1 is a possible D gene (6 bases). This CDR3 has 12 residues. The germline V gene has CDR1 SGHTA and CDR2 FQGNSA. The CDR3, as DNA: TGCGCCAGCAGCACCCGACAGGACGAGCAGTACTTC. Translated: CASSTRQDEQYF.

The J gene is TRBJ2-5, the V gene TRBV5-1; TRBD2 agrees at 9 bases. This CDR3 has 14 residues. Germline CDR1 is SGHRS and CDR2 is YFSETQ. Trimming removed 9 bases from V and 5 bases from J; junction bases left unmatched: 11. The chain's CDR3 is CATKYSGREETQYF. DNA for the CDR3: TGCGCCACCAAATATAGCGGGAGAGAGGAGACCCAGTACTTC.

The gene calls are TRBV7-9 and TRBJ1-4; unclear D gene. Germline V gives CDR1 SEHNR, CDR2 FQNEAQ (reference sequence). Between the trimmed V and J ends, which lost 1 base and 7 bases, there was a span of 13 bases. The CDR3 extends over 15 amino acids. CDR3 coding DNA: TGTGCCAGCAGCTTAGGAGGAGGAGAGATTGAAAAACTGTTTTTT. Amino acid sequence: CASSLGGGEIEKLFF.

The chain carries TRBV19 and TRBJ1-5; D may be TRBD1 (6 bases). This CDR3 comprises 14 residues. Germline values: CDR1 LNHDA, CDR2 SQIVND (reference sequence). V was clipped by 9 bases and J by 4 bases, with 16 bases between them. In nucleotides, the CDR3 is TGTGCCAGCTTACCCGGACAGCCGAATCAGCCCCAGCATTTT. Translation: CASLPGQPNQPQHF.

The chain recombines TRBV7-2 with TRBJ1-1; TRBD1 is a possible D gene (5 bases). The CDR3 totals 13 residues. Trimming took off 0 bases at V and 6 bases at J, with 8 bases between the two ends. Germline V gene sequence: CDR1 SGHTA, CDR2 FQGNSA. The CDR3 DNA is TGTGCCAGCAGCTTAGCGGGACTCCCTGAAGCTTTCTTT. Amino acid sequence: CASSLAGLPEAFF.

The CDR3 nucleotides are TGCGCCAGCAGCTCCACAGGGAGGGGGGCAACTGAAGCTTTCTTT. The encoded protein is CASSSTGRGATEAFF. This sequence joins TRBV5-1 and TRBJ1-1; the D gene is possibly TRBD1 (6 bases). CDR3 size: 15 residues. The germline V gene encodes CDR1 SGHRS and CDR2 YFSETQ. V was clipped by 3 bases and J by 5 bases, with 17 bases between them. The complete variable domain, with remaining parts taken from reference TRBV5-1 and TRBJ1-1, reads KAGVTQTPRYLIKTRGQQVTLSCSPISGHRSVSWYQQTPGQGLQFLFEYFSETQRNKGNFPGRFSGRQFSNSRSEMNVSTLELGDSALYLCASSSTGRGATEAFFGQGTRLTVV.

The CDR3 reads CASSTGEKFQPQHF. CDR3 in DNA: TGTGCCAGCAGTACAGGGGAGAAGTTTCAGCCCCAGCATTTT. The V call is TRBV6-1, the J call TRBJ1-5; 7 positions agree with TRBD1. CDR1 is MNHNS, CDR2 SASEGT, per germline. After removal of 5 bases from V and 6 bases from J, the junction contained 7 bases not matched to a gene. The CDR3 has 14 residues.

The V and J genes are TRBV5-1 and TRBJ1-2; D not resolved. The V gene lost 4 bases and the J gene lost 8 bases, with 15 bases spanning the gap. Germline-derived CDR1 and CDR2 are SGHRS and YFSETQ. The CDR3 consists of 13 residues. The CDR3 nucleotides are TGCGCCAGCAGCCCAATGGGGAGGGTAGGCTACACCTTC. Translated, it gives CASSPMGRVGYTF. Complete variable domain (other parts from reference TRBV5-1 and TRBJ1-2): KAGVTQTPRYLIKTRGQQVTLSCSPISGHRSVSWYQQTPGQGLQFLFEYFSETQRNKGNFPGRFSGRQFSNSRSEMNVSTLELGDSALYLCASSPMGRVGYTFGSGTRLTVV.

The chain combines TRBV5-6 with TRBJ2-1; the D gene is possibly TRBD2 (6 bases). The CDR3 totals 15 residues. Trimming stripped 2 bases from V and 7 bases from J, with 16 bases between. In germline, CDR1 is SGHDT, CDR2 YYEEEE. This CDR3 is CASSFPQVRGNEQFF. The DNA of the CDR3 is TGTGCCAGCAGCTTCCCACAGGTCCGGGGGAATGAGCAGTTCTTC.

The chain couples TRBV9 to TRBJ1-2, with D perhaps TRBD1 (6 bases). Trimming removed 3 bases from V and 4 bases from J, with 10 bases in between. The germline gives CDR1 SGDLS, CDR2 YYNGEE. This CDR3 contains 13 residues. In DNA form, the CDR3 reads TGTGCCAGCAGCGGAACAGGGATCTATGGCTACACCTTC. Translation gives CASSGTGIYGYTF.

The gene calls are TRBV7-8 and TRBJ2-5, with TRBD2 as a possible D gene (7 bases). CDR3 length: 17 amino acids. Germline CDR1 and CDR2: SGHVS and FQNEAQ. Trimming took 5 bases from V and 4 from J, leaving 23 bases between them. DNA for the CDR3: TGTGCCAGCAGCGCGTACCAAGTAGAGGGGGGGGGAGAGACCCAGTACTTC. Protein: CASSAYQVEGGGETQYF. Full variable domain (missing parts from reference TRBV7-8 and TRBJ2-5): GAGVSQSPRYKVAKRGQDVALRCDPISGHVSLFWYQQALGQGPEFLTYFQNEAQLDKSGLPSDRFFAERPEGSVSTLKIQRTQQEDSAVYLCASSAYQVEGGGETQYFGPGTRLLVL.

The V gene is TRBV7-3, the J gene TRBJ2-1; 10 bases are a match to TRBD2. Germline assignment: CDR1 SGHTA and CDR2 FQGTGA. Trimming removed 2 bases from V and 9 bases from J; junction bases left unmatched: 10. CDR3 length: 16 residues. The CDR3 sequence: CASSLGGSGRAPEQFF. CDR3 bases: TGTGCCAGCAGCTTAGGGGGCAGCGGGAGGGCCCCTGAGCAGTTCTTC.